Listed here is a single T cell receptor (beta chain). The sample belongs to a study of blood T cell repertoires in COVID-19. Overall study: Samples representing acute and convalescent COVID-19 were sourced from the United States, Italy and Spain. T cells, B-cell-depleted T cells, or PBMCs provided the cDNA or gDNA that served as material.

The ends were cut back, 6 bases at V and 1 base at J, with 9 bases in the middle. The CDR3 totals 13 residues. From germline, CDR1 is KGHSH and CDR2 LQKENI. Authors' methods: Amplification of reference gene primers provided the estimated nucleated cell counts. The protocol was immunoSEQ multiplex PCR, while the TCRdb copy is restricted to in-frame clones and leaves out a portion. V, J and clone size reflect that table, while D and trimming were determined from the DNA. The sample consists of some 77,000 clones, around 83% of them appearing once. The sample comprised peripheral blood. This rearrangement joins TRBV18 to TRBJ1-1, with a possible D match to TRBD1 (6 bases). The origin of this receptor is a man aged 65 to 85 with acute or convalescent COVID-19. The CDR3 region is CASSRGQNTEAFF. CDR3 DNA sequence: TGTGCCAGCTCGAGGGGACAGAACACTGAAGCTTTCTTT.